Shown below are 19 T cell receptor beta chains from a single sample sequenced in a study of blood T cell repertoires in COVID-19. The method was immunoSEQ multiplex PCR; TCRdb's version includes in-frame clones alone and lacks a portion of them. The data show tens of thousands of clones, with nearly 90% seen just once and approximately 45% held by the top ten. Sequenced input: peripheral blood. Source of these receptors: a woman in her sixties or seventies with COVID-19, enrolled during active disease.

In DNA, the CDR3 is TGTGCCAGCAGCGTAGGCTCAACTAGCGGGGGCACAGATACGCAGTATTTT. Translating gives CASSVGSTSGGTDTQYF. This chain connects TRBV9 to TRBJ2-3; 10 positions match TRBD2. Germline assignment: CDR1 SGDLS and CDR2 YYNGEE. With V trimmed by 0 bases and J by 1 base, 5 bases remained unmatched. This CDR3 is 17 amino acids long.

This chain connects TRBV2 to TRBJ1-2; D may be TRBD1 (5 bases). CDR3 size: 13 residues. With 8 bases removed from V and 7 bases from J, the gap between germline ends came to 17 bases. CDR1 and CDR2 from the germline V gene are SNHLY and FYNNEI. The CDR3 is CASPRLQGGGYTF. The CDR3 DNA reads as TGTGCCAGCCCGAGACTCCAGGGCGGTGGCTACACCTTC.

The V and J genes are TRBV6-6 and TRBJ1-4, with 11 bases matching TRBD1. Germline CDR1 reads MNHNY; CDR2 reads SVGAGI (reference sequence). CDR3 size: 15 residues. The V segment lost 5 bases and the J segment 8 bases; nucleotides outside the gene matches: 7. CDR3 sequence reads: CASSEGTGGREKLFF. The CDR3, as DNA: TGTGCCAGCAGTGAGGGGACAGGGGGTAGGGAAAAACTGTTTTTT.

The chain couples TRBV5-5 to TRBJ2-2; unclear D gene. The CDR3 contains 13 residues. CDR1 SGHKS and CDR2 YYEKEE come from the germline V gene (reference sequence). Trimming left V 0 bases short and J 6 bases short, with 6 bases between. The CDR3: CASSLERPGELFF. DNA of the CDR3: TGTGCCAGCAGCTTGGAGCGTCCCGGGGAGCTGTTTTTT.

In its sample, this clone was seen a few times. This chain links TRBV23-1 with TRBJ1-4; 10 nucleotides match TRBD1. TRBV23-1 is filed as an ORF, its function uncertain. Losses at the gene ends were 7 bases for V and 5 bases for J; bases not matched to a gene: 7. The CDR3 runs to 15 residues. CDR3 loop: CASTTPGQGNEKLFF. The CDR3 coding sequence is TGCGCCAGCACGACCCCGGGACAGGGGAATGAAAAACTGTTTTTT.

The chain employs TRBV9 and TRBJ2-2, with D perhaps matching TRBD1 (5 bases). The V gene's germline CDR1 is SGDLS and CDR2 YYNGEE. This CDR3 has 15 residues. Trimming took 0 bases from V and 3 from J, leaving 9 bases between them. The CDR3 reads CASSVGRGHTGELFF. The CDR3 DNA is TGTGCCAGCAGCGTAGGTAGGGGTCACACCGGGGAGCTGTTTTTT.

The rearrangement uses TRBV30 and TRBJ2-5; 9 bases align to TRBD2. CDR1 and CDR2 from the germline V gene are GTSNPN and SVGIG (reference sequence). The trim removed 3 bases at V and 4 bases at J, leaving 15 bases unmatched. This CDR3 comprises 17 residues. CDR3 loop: CAWSPVSGRRGLETQYF. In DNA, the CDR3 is TGTGCCTGGAGCCCCGTCAGCGGGAGGAGAGGTTTAGAGACCCAGTACTTC.

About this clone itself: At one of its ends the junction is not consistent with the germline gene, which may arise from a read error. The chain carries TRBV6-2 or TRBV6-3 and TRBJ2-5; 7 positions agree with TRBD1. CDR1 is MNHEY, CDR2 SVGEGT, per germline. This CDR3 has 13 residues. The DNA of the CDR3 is TGTGCCACCAGTCAGGGGGATGGGGGAGCCCAGTACTTC. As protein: CATSQGDGGAQYF.

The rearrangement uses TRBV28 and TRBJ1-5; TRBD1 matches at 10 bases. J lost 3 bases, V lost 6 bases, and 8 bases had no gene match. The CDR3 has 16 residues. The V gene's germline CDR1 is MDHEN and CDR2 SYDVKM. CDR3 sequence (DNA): TGTGCCAGCAGCCCATGGGACAGGGGAATCAATCAGCCCCAGCATTTT. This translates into CASSPWDRGINQPQHF.

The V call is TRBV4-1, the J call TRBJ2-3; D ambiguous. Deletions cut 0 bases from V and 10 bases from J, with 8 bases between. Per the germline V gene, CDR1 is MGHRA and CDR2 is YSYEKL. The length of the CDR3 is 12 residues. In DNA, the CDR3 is TGCGCCAGCAGCCAAGATCCCCCTGCGCAGTATTTT. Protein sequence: CASSQDPPAQYF.

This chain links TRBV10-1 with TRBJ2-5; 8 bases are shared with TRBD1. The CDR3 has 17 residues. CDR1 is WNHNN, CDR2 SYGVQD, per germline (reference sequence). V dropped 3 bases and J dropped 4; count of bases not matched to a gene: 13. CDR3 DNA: TGCGCCAGCAGTGATCGGGGCAGGGGGCGGGTAGGAGAGACCCAGTACTTC. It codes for CASSDRGRGRVGETQYF.

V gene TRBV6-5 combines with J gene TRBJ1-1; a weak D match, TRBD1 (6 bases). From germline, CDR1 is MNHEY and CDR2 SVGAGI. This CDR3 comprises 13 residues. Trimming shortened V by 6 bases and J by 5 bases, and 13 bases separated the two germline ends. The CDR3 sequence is CASRPGQITEAFF. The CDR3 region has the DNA TGTGCCAGCAGGCCGGGACAAATAACTGAAGCTTTCTTT.

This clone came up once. The DNA for the CDR3 is TGCAGTGCTAGTGGGGTTGGTGGGAGATTCAATGAGCAGTTCTTC. It translates to CSASGVGGRFNEQFF. V gene TRBV20-1 combines with J gene TRBJ2-1, with TRBD2 as a possible D gene (5 bases). Germline loops: CDR1 DFQATT, CDR2 SNEGSKA (reference sequence). This CDR3 has 15 amino acids. Trimming took off 3 bases at V and 6 bases at J, with 18 bases between the two ends.

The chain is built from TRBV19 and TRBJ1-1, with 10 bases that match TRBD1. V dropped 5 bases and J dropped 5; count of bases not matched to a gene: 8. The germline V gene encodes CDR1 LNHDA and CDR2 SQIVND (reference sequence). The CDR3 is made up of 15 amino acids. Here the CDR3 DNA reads TGTGCCAGTAGTTCCCGGACAGGGGGGAGGACTGAAGCTTTCTTT. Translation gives CASSSRTGGRTEAFF.

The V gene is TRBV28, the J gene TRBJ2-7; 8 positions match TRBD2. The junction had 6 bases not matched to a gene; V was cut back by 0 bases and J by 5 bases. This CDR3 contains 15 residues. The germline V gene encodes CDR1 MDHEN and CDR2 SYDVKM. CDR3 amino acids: CASSLWTAGEDEQYF. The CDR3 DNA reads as TGTGCCAGCAGTTTATGGACAGCGGGAGAGGACGAGCAGTACTTC. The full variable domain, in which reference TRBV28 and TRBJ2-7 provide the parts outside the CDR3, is DVKVTQSSRYLVKRTGEKVFLECVQDMDHENMFWYRQDPGLGLRLIYFSYDVKMKEKGDIPEGYSVSREKKERFSLILESASTNQTSMYLCASSLWTAGEDEQYFGPGTRLTVT.

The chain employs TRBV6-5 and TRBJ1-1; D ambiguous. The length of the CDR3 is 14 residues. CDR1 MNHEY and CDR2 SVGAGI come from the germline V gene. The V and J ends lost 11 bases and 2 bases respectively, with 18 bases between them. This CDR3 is CAAHPGGYNTEAFF. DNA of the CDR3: TGTGCCGCTCACCCCGGCGGATACAACACTGAAGCTTTCTTT.

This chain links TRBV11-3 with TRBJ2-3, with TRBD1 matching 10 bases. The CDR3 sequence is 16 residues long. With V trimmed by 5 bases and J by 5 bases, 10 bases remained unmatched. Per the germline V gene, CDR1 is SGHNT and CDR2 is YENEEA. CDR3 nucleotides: TGTGCCAGCAGCCACCCCGGGACAGGGGAAGGAGATACGCAGTATTTT. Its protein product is CASSHPGTGEGDTQYF.

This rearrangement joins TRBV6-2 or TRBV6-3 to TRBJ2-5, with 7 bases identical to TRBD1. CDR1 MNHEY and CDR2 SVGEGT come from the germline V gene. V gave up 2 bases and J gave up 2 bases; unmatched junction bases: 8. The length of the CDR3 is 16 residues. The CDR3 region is CASSYPPGQPQETQYF. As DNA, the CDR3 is TGTGCCAGCAGTTACCCCCCGGGACAGCCACAAGAGACCCAGTACTTC.

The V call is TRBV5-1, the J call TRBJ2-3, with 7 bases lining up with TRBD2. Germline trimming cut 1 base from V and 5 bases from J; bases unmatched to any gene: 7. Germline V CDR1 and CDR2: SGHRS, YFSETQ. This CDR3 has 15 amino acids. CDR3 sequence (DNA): TGCGCCAGCAGCTTGTGGGCGGGAGCTGGAGATACGCAGTATTTT. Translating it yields CASSLWAGAGDTQYF.